The 20 T cell receptor beta chains below all came from one sample that was sequenced in a study of blood T cells in healthy people across ages. A J-beta primer mix and a sample-barcoded 5' primer were used in a second PCR of about 6 to 12 cycles. TCRdb re-derived calls from the 5' RACE reads in MiXCR, one entry per CDR3 protein. The sample holds around 800,000 distinct CDR3 sequences, roughly 44% seen once. The specimen sequenced was blood. These receptors were taken from a man aged 60 to 75 in good health.

This clonotype has more than one count but fewer than ten. J is TRBJ1-2 and V is TRBV11-3, with D possibly TRBD1 on 5 matching bases. CDR3 length: 15 amino acids. The germline V and J ends were trimmed by 4 bases and 8 bases, with 20 bases remaining between them. Germline V gives CDR1 SGHNT, CDR2 YENEEA. CDR3 amino acids: CASSSAGTTNFGYTF. The CDR3 nucleotides are TGTGCCAGCAGCTCTGCCGGGACTACAAATTTCGGCTACACCTTC.

This clonotype was recorded a few times. The chain carries TRBV12-3 or TRBV12-4 and TRBJ1-2; D uncertain. V lost 6 bases and J 7 bases, leaving 21 bases between the germline ends. The CDR3 has 15 amino acids. The CDR3 nucleotides read TGTGCCAGCAGACTTAGAAGGCGAGACTACGCTGGCTACACCTTC. The encoded protein is CASRLRRRDYAGYTF.

A few counts support this clonotype. The chain has TRBV9 and TRBJ1-5; TRBD1 might be the D (5 bases). From germline, CDR1 is SGDLS and CDR2 YYNGEE. The CDR3 is 14 residues long. Trimming cost V 4 bases and J 3 bases, with 11 bases left between them. The CDR3 region is CASSPGTDNQPQHF. In nucleotides, the CDR3 is TGTGCCAGCAGCCCAGGGACGGACAATCAGCCCCAGCATTTT.

In this sample, this clonotype turned up a few times. The V and J genes are TRBV9 and TRBJ2-3, with D hard to call. V was pared by 0 bases and J by 1 base, with 9 bases between. In germline, CDR1 is SGDLS, CDR2 YYNGEE. The CDR3 totals 15 residues. This CDR3 is CASSVVVAGTDTQYF. CDR3 coding DNA: TGTGCCAGCAGCGTAGTTGTGGCTGGCACAGATACGCAGTATTTT.

The chain carries TRBV20-1 and TRBJ2-5, with TRBD2 matching over 11 bases. Germline V gene data show CDR1 as DFQATT and CDR2 as SNEGSKA (reference sequence). Losses at the gene ends were 0 bases for V and 5 bases for J; bases not matched to a gene: 11. The CDR3 contains 17 residues. Here the CDR3 DNA reads TGCAGTGCTAGAGACGGGGTAGCGGGGGGGACACGGGAGACCCAGTACTTC. It translates to CSARDGVAGGTRETQYF.

V is TRBV7-6 and J is TRBJ2-4; 11 positions match TRBD2. The J call is in doubt because the DNA end fits TRBJ2-7 better. The CDR3 is made up of 15 amino acids. Germline values: CDR1 SGHVS, CDR2 FNYEAQ. This CDR3 is CASSARLAGQGEQYF. DNA for the CDR3: TGTGCCAGCAGCGCTAGACTAGCGGGGCAAGGCGAGCAGTACTTC.

The gene calls are TRBV7-9 and TRBJ2-4; TRBD2 agrees at 12 bases. The end of the DNA fits TRBJ2-5 better, so the J call may be wrong. Germline loops: CDR1 SEHNR, CDR2 FQNEAQ (reference sequence). The CDR3 is 15 amino acids. The CDR3 here is CASSILAGGRETQYF. The CDR3, as DNA: TGTGCCAGCAGCATTCTAGCGGGGGGGCGAGAGACCCAGTACTTC.

The CDR3 nucleotides read TGTGCCAGCAGCCTAAAGGAGGGGGGCTACACCTTC. This sequence encodes CASSLKEGGYTF. The genes are TRBV3-1 and TRBJ1-2, with D maybe TRBD1 (5 bases). The ends were cut back, 4 bases at V and 8 bases at J, with 11 bases in the middle. The CDR3 loop spans 12 amino acids. The germline V gene encodes CDR1 LGHDT and CDR2 YNNKEL (reference sequence). Looking up the rest from reference TRBV3-1 and TRBJ1-2 gives the full variable domain: DTAVSQTPKYLVTQMGNDKSIKCEQNLGHDTMYWYKQDSKKFLKIMFSYNNKELIINETVPNRFSPKSPDKAHLNLHINSLELGDSAVYFCASSLKEGGYTFGSGTRLTVV.

J is TRBJ1-2 and V is TRBV5-5, with 7 bases that match TRBD1. Germline CDR1 and CDR2: SGHKS and YYEKEE (reference sequence). The CDR3 spans 14 residues. Unmatched junction bases numbered 3, after V lost 4 bases and J lost 0 bases. The CDR3 sequence: CASSPGQPNYGYTF. DNA for the CDR3: TGTGCCAGCAGCCCGGGACAGCCTAACTATGGCTACACCTTC.

The chain employs TRBV2 and TRBJ2-7; D not certain. The CDR3 is 14 residues long. The V and J ends lost 10 bases and 7 bases respectively, with 23 bases between them. Germline CDR1 is SNHLY and CDR2 is FYNNEI. The CDR3 here is CATRPKTVIDEQYF. The CDR3 DNA reads TGTGCCACCCGACCCAAAACCGTTATCGATGAGCAGTACTTC.

The CDR3 region is CASQSTGVTDTQYF. CDR3 in DNA: TGTGCCAGCCAGTCGACTGGCGTGACAGATACGCAGTATTTT. This chain links TRBV12-3 or TRBV12-4 with TRBJ2-3; D call uncertain. The CDR3 has 14 amino acids. Trimming cost V 8 bases and J 3 bases, with 15 bases left between them.

The genes are TRBV20-1 and TRBJ1-6, with TRBD1 as a possible D gene (6 bases). Germline V lookup: CDR1 DFQATT, CDR2 SNEGSKA (reference sequence). V gave up 6 bases and J gave up 9 bases, with 15 bases separating them. The CDR3 is made up of 13 amino acids. The CDR3 DNA is TGCAGTGCAAGAACAGGGTTTAGTTCACCCCTCCACTTT. This codes for CSARTGFSSPLHF.

This clonotype has only a few counts. V usage is TRBV3-1 and J usage is TRBJ1-1; possibly TRBD1 for D (6 bases). The CDR3 runs to 14 residues. Trimming removed 4 bases at V and 2 bases at J, with 11 bases between. The germline CDR1 and CDR2 sequences are LGHDT and YNNKEL (reference sequence). CDR3 sequence (DNA): TGTGCCAGCAGCCTAGGGACATTTAACACTGAAGCTTTCTTT. Its translation is CASSLGTFNTEAFF.

About this clonotype itself: A much larger clone sits a single nucleotide away, making a read error possible. The chain combines TRBV13 with TRBJ2-7; TRBD2 aligns across 12 bases. Looked up from germline, CDR1 is PRHDT and CDR2 is FYEKMQ (reference sequence). The CDR3 has 17 residues. The CDR3 DNA reads TGTGTCAGCAGCCCACTCGGGACTAGCGGGTCCGCCTACGAGCAGTACTTC. Translated, it gives CVSSPLGTSGSAYEQYF.

Ten or more counts support this clonotype. V and J are TRBV14 and TRBJ2-1; D call uncertain. This CDR3 is built from 11 residues. Germline CDR1 and CDR2: SGHDN and FVKESK. The V and J ends lost 1 base and 6 bases respectively, with 1 base between them. The CDR3 DNA reads as TGTGCCAGCAGCCAAGGCAATGAGCAGTTCTTC. Translation gives CASSQGNEQFF.

The chain is built from TRBV29-1 and TRBJ2-3; D call uncertain. Per germline, CDR1 SQVTM and CDR2 ANQGSEA. V lost 6 bases and J 5 bases, leaving 12 bases between the germline ends. This CDR3 comprises 12 residues. The CDR3 spells CSVRRGLDTQYF. Here the CDR3 DNA reads TGCAGCGTGCGCCGCGGCCTAGATACGCAGTATTTT.

This chain uses TRBV20-1 with TRBJ1-1, with TRBD1 as a possible D gene (5 bases). The V end was cut by 0 bases, the J end by 4 bases, with 18 bases between. Looked up from germline, CDR1 is DFQATT and CDR2 is SNEGSKA (reference sequence). CDR3 length equals 16 residues. In nucleotides, the CDR3 is TGCAGTGCTAGAGATGCGGCCAGGGCCCAAAGCACTGAAGCTTTCTTT. Translated: CSARDAARAQSTEAFF.

This chain uses TRBV7-9 with TRBJ2-5; 9 bases map to TRBD1. Germline CDR1 and CDR2: SEHNR and FQNEAQ (reference sequence). Losses at the gene ends were 3 bases for V and 11 bases for J; bases not matched to a gene: 13. The CDR3 runs 15 residues. The CDR3 DNA reads TGTGCCAGCAGCTTTCGACAGGGGGTATCCAATGAGCAGTACTTC. This codes for CASSFRQGVSNEQYF.

This chain connects TRBV28 to TRBJ2-3; a weak D match, TRBD2 (6 bases). CDR1 and CDR2 (germline): MDHEN, SYDVKM. This CDR3 comprises 16 residues. Trimming pared 7 bases from V and 0 bases from J, leaving 17 bases between. The CDR3, as DNA: TGTGCCAGCAATAATTTTTGGGAGGTTAGCACAGATACGCAGTATTTT. As protein: CASNNFWEVSTDTQYF.

The chain combines TRBV29-1 with TRBJ2-2; D may be TRBD2 (5 bases). The germline V and J ends were trimmed by 7 bases and 4 bases, with 16 bases remaining between them. Looked up from germline, CDR1 is SQVTM and CDR2 is ANQGSEA. The CDR3 extends over 14 amino acids. CDR3 protein: CSALRTATTGELFF. The DNA for the CDR3 is TGCAGCGCACTCAGGACTGCAACCACCGGGGAGCTGTTTTTT.